These 5 T cell receptor beta chains were sequenced from one sample in a study of T-cell reconstitution after alpha-beta-depleted transplantation in children. Molecular barcoding with unique molecular identifiers was used for the TCRbeta library. Each CDR3 protein is one row after TCRdb ran MiXCR on the PCR reads. The table lists around 680,000 distinct CDR3 sequences, 16% of them singletons, with 1.1% in the top ten. The sample was PBMCs from the stem cell graft donor, taken from the stem cell graft. Source of these receptors: a human donor who donated a stem cell graft to a child with acute myeloid leukemia.

Turning to this clonotype: A much more abundant neighbour one base away suggests this may be a read error. This chain connects TRBV20-1 to TRBJ2-1, with 15 positions matching TRBD2. The length of the CDR3 is 15 residues. Looked up from germline, CDR1 is DFQATT and CDR2 is SNEGSKA (reference sequence). CDR3 DNA: TGCAGTGCTTCCGGACTAGCGGGGGGGCTAGGTGAGCGGTTCTTC. The encoded protein is CSASGLAGGLGERFF.

This clonotype was recorded many times. V is TRBV12-3 or TRBV12-4 and J is TRBJ2-1; tentative D call: TRBD1 (5 bases). This CDR3 spans 16 amino acids. The V end was cut by 0 bases, the J end by 8 bases, with 17 bases between. CDR3 protein: CASSLAKGILLHEQFF. The CDR3 region has the DNA TGTGCCAGCAGTTTAGCGAAGGGGATCCTTTTACATGAGCAGTTCTTC.

The chain uses TRBV4-3 and TRBJ1-5; D not resolved. CDR1 is LGHNA and CDR2 is YSLEER in the germline V gene. With 3 bases removed from V and 4 bases from J, the gap between germline ends came to 13 bases. There are 15 residues in the CDR3. The CDR3 bases are TGCGCCAGCAGCCAGATTTTTGCAGAAAATCAGCCCCAGCATTTT. It encodes CASSQIFAENQPQHF.

This clonotype came up many times. V and J are TRBV10-2 and TRBJ2-7; TRBD2 matches 8 bases. Germline loops: CDR1 WSHSY, CDR2 SAAADI. CDR3 length: 14 amino acids. Losses at the gene ends were 4 bases for V and 4 bases for J; bases not matched to a gene: 6. CDR3 in amino acids: CASSAGRGNYEQYV. The CDR3 bases are TGCGCCAGCAGTGCCGGGAGGGGAAATTACGAGCAGTACGTC.

This clonotype appeared a few times. CDR3: CASSLATGASGDTQYF. The CDR3 DNA reads as TGTGCCAGCAGTTTAGCAACAGGGGCGAGCGGAGATACGCAGTATTTT. V usage is TRBV12-3 or TRBV12-4 and J usage is TRBJ2-3; TRBD1 agrees at 7 bases. There are 16 residues in the CDR3. Trimming at V came to 0 bases and at J to 5 bases, leaving 8 bases not matched to a gene.